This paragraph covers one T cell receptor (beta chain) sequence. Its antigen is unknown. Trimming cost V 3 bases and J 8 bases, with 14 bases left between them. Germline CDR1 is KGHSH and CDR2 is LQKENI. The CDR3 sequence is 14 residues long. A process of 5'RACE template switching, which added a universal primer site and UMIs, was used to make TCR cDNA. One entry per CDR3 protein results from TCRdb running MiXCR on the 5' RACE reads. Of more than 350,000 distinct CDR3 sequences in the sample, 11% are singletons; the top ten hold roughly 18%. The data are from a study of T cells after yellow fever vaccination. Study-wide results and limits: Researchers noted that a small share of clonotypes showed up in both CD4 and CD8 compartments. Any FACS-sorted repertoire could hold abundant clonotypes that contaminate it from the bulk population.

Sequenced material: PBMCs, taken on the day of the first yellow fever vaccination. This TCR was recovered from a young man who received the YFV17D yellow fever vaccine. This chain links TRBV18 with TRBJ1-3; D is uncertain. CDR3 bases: TGTGCCAGCTCACCTATCGCCGGGGTAGACACCATATATTTT. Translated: CASSPIAGVDTIYF.